This T cell receptor (beta chain) stems from a study of vaccination and CD4 T cells after COVID-19. Study-wide background: Convalescent patients were SARS-CoV-2 positive by nasal swab PCR; 10 or so mild, one severe. Post-vaccine specimens were obtained a median 72 days after dose two (range 14 to 241).

Cultured CD4+ T-cell DNA underwent Oncomine TCR Beta short-read sequencing. Extraction of genomic DNA was performed on cultured CD4+ T cells. TCRdb fed the PCR reads into MiXCR, producing one record per CDR3 protein. The table has fewer than 25,000 distinct CDR3 sequences, around 48% seen once. Study results and caveats: Median SARS-CoV-2-reactive clonotype numbers rose nonsignificantly, about 20 to 38.

Treatment meaning: approximately nine-day PBMC culture with coronavirus spike peptide pools or control peptides (ViraFEST assay). This clonotype was observed a handful of times. The target antigen is unknown. The length of the CDR3 is 16 residues. Trimming stripped 6 bases from V and 0 bases from J, with 17 bases between. Germline assignment: CDR1 SGHTA and CDR2 FQGNSA. The clonotype originates from a human donor who had recovered from COVID-19. Sample: CD4+ T cells from blood, cultured in vitro. The rearrangement joins TRBV7-2 to TRBJ2-5; the D gene is possibly TRBD2 (6 bases). The CDR3 coding sequence is TGTGCCAGCAGACAGGCGGGACTGATGTACCAAGAGACCCAGTACTTC. It translates to CASRQAGLMYQETQYF.